The 28 T cell receptor beta chains below come from one sample, sequenced in a study of blood T cell repertoires in COVID-19. Sequencing used immunoSEQ multiplex PCR; TCRdb keeps in-frame clones, though not all of them. This table has a few hundred thousand clones, about 90% appearing once. Input material: peripheral blood. The origin of the receptors is a woman aged 45-59 years who had recovered from COVID-19.

In its sample, this clone was seen a few times. CDR3 sequence reads: CASSTPRDSLYGYTF. CDR3 bases: TGTGCCAGCAGCACCCCCCGGGACAGCCTCTATGGCTACACCTTC. J is TRBJ1-2 and V is TRBV5-4; TRBD1 matches at 7 bases. Germline V gives CDR1 SGHNT, CDR2 YYREEE (reference sequence). The ends lost 4 bases at V and 4 bases at J; junction bases unmatched: 10. The CDR3 has 15 residues.

The V and J genes are TRBV7-6 and TRBJ2-3; D ambiguous. The CDR3 spans 17 residues. The V end lost 1 base, the J end lost 0 bases, and 14 bases lay between the germline ends. Germline lookup yields CDR1 SGHVS and CDR2 FNYEAQ. This chain's CDR3 is CASSLEESRASTDTQYF. DNA of the CDR3: TGTGCCAGCAGCTTAGAGGAGAGCCGAGCTAGCACAGATACGCAGTATTTT.

The chain employs TRBV2 and TRBJ2-3; TRBD2 might be the D (5 bases). Germline V gene lookup returns CDR1 SNHLY and CDR2 FYNNEI. V was shortened by 6 bases and J by 7 bases, with 11 bases between the two germline ends. The CDR3 length is 12 residues. The CDR3, as DNA: TGTGCCAGCAGCGTGACCGGGAATACGCAGTATTTT. Encoded protein: CASSVTGNTQYF.

The table lists this clone with a few counts. The V call is TRBV5-1, the J call TRBJ2-5, with 7 positions matching TRBD1. V dropped 2 bases and J dropped 5; count of bases not matched to a gene: 6. CDR3 length equals 14 residues. Germline V CDR1 and CDR2: SGHRS, YFSETQ. The CDR3 coding sequence is TGCGCCAGCAGCTTAGGACAGGCTTGGGAGACCCAGTACTTC. Residues: CASSLGQAWETQYF.

In DNA form, the CDR3 reads TGTGCCAGCTCAACCGGGTACCAAGAGACCCAGTACTTC. The encoded protein is CASSTGYQETQYF. The chain has TRBV18 and TRBJ2-5, with D unresolved. This CDR3 region has 13 residues. The V and J ends lost 5 bases and 0 bases respectively, with 7 bases between them. Germline V gene lookup returns CDR1 KGHSH and CDR2 LQKENI.

The V gene is TRBV7-2, the J gene TRBJ2-1; 8 positions match TRBD2. CDR3 length: 14 amino acids. V lost 6 bases and J lost 8; bases outside the gene matches: 9. Germline values: CDR1 SGHTA, CDR2 FQGNSA. The chain's CDR3 is CASRAQAGAHEQFF. The CDR3 DNA reads as TGTGCCAGCAGGGCGCAAGCGGGAGCCCATGAGCAGTTCTTC.

The chain recombines TRBV28 with TRBJ2-1; 9 bases map to TRBD1. Germline loops: CDR1 MDHEN, CDR2 SYDVKM. The V segment lost 2 bases and the J segment 7 bases; nucleotides outside the gene matches: 6. The CDR3 covers 15 residues. CDR3 protein: CASSLGTGIWNEQFF. The CDR3 DNA reads TGTGCCAGCAGTTTAGGGACAGGGATATGGAATGAGCAGTTCTTC.

This clone was seen many times. The J gene is TRBJ2-7, the V gene TRBV23-1, with 8 bases matching TRBD2. TRBV23-1 is an open reading frame whose function is uncertain. The CDR3 is made up of 15 amino acids. J gave up 3 bases and V 0 bases, and 4 bases lay outside the gene matches. The CDR3 sequence: CASSQSTGGVYEQYF. The CDR3 nucleotides are TGCGCCAGCAGTCAATCTACGGGAGGGGTCTACGAGCAGTACTTC.

The CDR3 loop reads CASKEGGRSQETQYF. The CDR3, as DNA: TGTGCCAGCAAGGAGGGTGGGCGGAGCCAAGAGACCCAGTACTTC. The chain is built from TRBV6-5 and TRBJ2-5; D perhaps matches TRBD2 (6 bases). Per germline, CDR1 MNHEY and CDR2 SVGAGI. The CDR3 length is 15 residues. The germline V and J ends were trimmed by 7 bases and 1 base, with 16 bases remaining between them.

This clone was recorded once. The chain carries TRBV5-4 and TRBJ1-2; TRBD1 agrees at 8 bases. The germline V gene has CDR1 SGHNT and CDR2 YYREEE (reference sequence). The CDR3 runs 14 residues. The ends lost 5 bases at V and 2 bases at J; junction bases unmatched: 5. The CDR3 sequence is CASRPGTGNYGYTF. DNA of the CDR3: TGTGCCAGCAGACCCGGGACAGGAAACTATGGCTACACCTTC.

The chain carries TRBV6-5 and TRBJ1-1; a possible D gene is TRBD1 (5 bases). This CDR3 has 13 amino acids. Germline values: CDR1 MNHEY, CDR2 SVGAGI. V dropped 4 bases and J dropped 6 bases, with 12 bases sitting between them. The CDR3 DNA follows: TGTGCCAGCAGTTCTTTAGGGGTCGCTGAAGCTTTCTTT. Its protein product is CASSSLGVAEAFF.

The chain has TRBV4-2 and TRBJ2-7; 12 bases match TRBD1. The junction had 5 bases not matched to a gene; V was cut back by 3 bases and J by 5 bases. Germline V gives CDR1 LGHNA, CDR2 YNFKEQ. This CDR3 spans 15 amino acids. Here the CDR3 reads CASSQVGQGANEQYF. CDR3 nucleotides: TGTGCCAGCAGCCAGGTGGGACAGGGGGCCAACGAGCAGTACTTC.

The rearrangement joins TRBV7-2 to TRBJ2-7; D is ambiguous. Between the trimmed V and J ends, which lost 5 bases and 4 bases, there was a span of 15 bases. The CDR3 extends over 14 amino acids. From germline, CDR1 is SGHTA and CDR2 FQGNSA. The DNA for the CDR3 is TGTGCCAGCAGCCCACTGCAGGCGTCGTACGAGCAGTACTTC. It is translated as CASSPLQASYEQYF.

The rearrangement uses TRBV7-2 and TRBJ1-2; 7 bases align to TRBD1. In germline, CDR1 is SGHTA, CDR2 FQGNSA. V was clipped by 0 bases and J by 2 bases; unmatched bases: 6. The CDR3 length is 16 residues. The CDR3 DNA is TGTGCCAGCAGCTTAGCAAGACAGGGCGGGAACTATGGCTACACCTTC. Amino acids: CASSLARQGGNYGYTF.

This clone was observed a single time. This chain links TRBV7-9 with TRBJ1-4; no firm D call. V was trimmed by 5 bases and J by 8 bases, leaving 9 bases between them. Germline loops: CDR1 SEHNR, CDR2 FQNEAQ (reference sequence). The CDR3 spans 12 residues. The CDR3 region has the DNA TGTGCCAGCAGCCCGAGTTGGGAAAAACTGTTTTTT. It encodes CASSPSWEKLFF.

This chain uses TRBV2 with TRBJ2-5, with D possibly TRBD1 on 7 matching bases. Germline assignment: CDR1 SNHLY and CDR2 FYNNEI. V dropped 1 base and J dropped 4 bases, with 13 bases sitting between them. The CDR3 sequence is 15 residues long. In DNA form, the CDR3 reads TGTGCCAGCAGTGAAGTTGGGCAGGGGGGAGAGACCCAGTACTTC. This encodes CASSEVGQGGETQYF. The full variable domain, with the rest looked up from reference TRBV2 and TRBJ2-5, is EPEVTQTPSHQVTQMGQEVILRCVPISNHLYFYWYRQILGQKVEFLVSFYNNEISEKSEIFDDQFSVERPDGSNFTLKIRSTKLEDSAMYFCASSEVGQGGETQYFGPGTRLLVL.

The J gene is TRBJ1-1, the V gene TRBV6-5, with TRBD1 matching 8 bases. In germline, CDR1 is MNHEY, CDR2 SVGAGI. The CDR3 is 14 amino acids. J was trimmed by 8 bases and V by 6 bases; bases with no gene match: 11. This CDR3 reads CASRSGGTGPEAFF. CDR3 in DNA: TGTGCCAGCAGGAGTGGGGGGACAGGTCCCGAAGCTTTCTTT.

This chain joins TRBV30 and TRBJ2-2, with TRBD2 matching over 8 bases. The CDR3 totals 14 residues. Germline V gene sequence: CDR1 GTSNPN, CDR2 SVGIG (reference sequence). After removal of 6 bases from V and 5 bases from J, the junction contained 8 bases not matched to a gene. Here the CDR3 DNA reads TGTGCCTGCCCCCGGGCTAGCGGGACCGGGGAGCTGTTTTTT. As protein: CACPRASGTGELFF.

The V gene is TRBV6-5, the J gene TRBJ2-2; TRBD1 matches at 7 bases. Germline V CDR1 and CDR2: MNHEY, SVGAGI. The CDR3 totals 14 residues. With V trimmed by 6 bases and J by 2 bases, 3 bases remained unmatched. CDR3 DNA: TGTGCCAGCAGGGGACAGCCTAACACCGGGGAGCTGTTTTTT. This sequence encodes CASRGQPNTGELFF.

This clone was found once. V usage is TRBV28 and J usage is TRBJ1-2; a possible D gene is TRBD1 (5 bases). This CDR3 is 15 amino acids long. V was shortened by 3 bases and J by 2 bases, with 13 bases between the two germline ends. Germline CDR1 is MDHEN and CDR2 is SYDVKM. The CDR3 DNA follows: TGTGCCAGCAGTTTGCCCGGGGGAGGAAACTATGGCTACACCTTC. It is translated as CASSLPGGGNYGYTF.

The V and J genes are TRBV11-2 and TRBJ2-7, with 9 bases aligning to TRBD1. CDR1 is SGHAT and CDR2 is FQNNGV in the germline V gene. This CDR3 comprises 15 residues. The ends lost 5 bases at V and 6 bases at J; junction bases unmatched: 11. Written as DNA, the CDR3 is TGTGCCAGCAGCCTTCCGGGACAGGGATCCACCGAGCAGTACTTC. Protein: CASSLPGQGSTEQYF. The variable domain in full, completed from reference TRBV11-2 and TRBJ2-7, reads EAGVAQSPRYKIIEKRQSVAFWCNPISGHATLYWYQQILGQGPKLLIQFQNNGVVDDSQLPKDRFSAERLKGVDSTLKIQPAKLEDSAVYLCASSLPGQGSTEQYFGPGTRLTVT.

The CDR3 sequence is CASSDLQGGEQFF. CDR3 bases: TGTGCCAGCAGCGACTTACAGGGGGGTGAGCAGTTCTTC. V gene TRBV6-2 or TRBV6-3 combines with J gene TRBJ2-1, with 8 bases lining up with TRBD1. V lost 6 bases, J lost 9 bases, and 7 bases stayed unmatched. There are 13 residues in the CDR3. Germline assignment: CDR1 MNHEY and CDR2 SVGEGT.

In regard to this clone: This sample also contains other DNA sequences that code for the same CDR3. Here the CDR3 reads CASSQDPGGDVAFF. The CDR3 region has the DNA TGCGCCAGCAGCCAAGATCCAGGGGGAGATGTAGCTTTCTTT. The chain links TRBV4-1 to TRBJ1-1, with TRBD1 matching 7 bases. Germline CDR1 and CDR2: MGHRA and YSYEKL. V was clipped by 0 bases and J by 10 bases; unmatched bases: 8. The CDR3 runs 14 residues.

The V and J genes are TRBV27 and TRBJ2-7; D is perhaps TRBD1 (7 bases). Germline CDR1 and CDR2: MNHEY and SMNVEV (reference sequence). Trimming removed 5 bases at V and 2 bases at J, with 16 bases between. This CDR3 contains 15 residues. CDR3 sequence: CASSPGRGATYEQYF. The CDR3 DNA reads as TGTGCCAGCAGTCCCGGCAGGGGGGCTACCTACGAGCAGTACTTC.

This sequence joins TRBV6-4 and TRBJ2-2; 7 nucleotides line up with TRBD2. Germline loops: CDR1 MRHNA, CDR2 SNTAGT. After removal of 3 bases from V and 0 bases from J, the junction contained 7 bases not matched to a gene. The CDR3 covers 17 residues. The CDR3 here is CASSESGAGANTGELFF. The CDR3 DNA sequence: TGTGCCAGCAGTGAAAGCGGGGCGGGCGCGAACACCGGGGAGCTGTTTTTT.

The CDR3: CASSLYTTGTVYGYTF. The CDR3 DNA reads as TGTGCCAGCAGTCTTTATACGACAGGGACGGTCTATGGCTACACCTTC. The J gene is TRBJ1-2, the V gene TRBV28; 7 bases fit TRBD1. V dropped 5 bases and J dropped 4; count of bases not matched to a gene: 13. The CDR3 covers 16 residues. The germline CDR1 and CDR2 sequences are MDHEN and SYDVKM.

V usage is TRBV2 and J usage is TRBJ1-5; D perhaps matches TRBD1 (6 bases). This CDR3 spans 15 amino acids. The germline V and J ends were trimmed by 2 bases and 6 bases, with 14 bases remaining between them. Germline V gives CDR1 SNHLY, CDR2 FYNNEI. The CDR3 sequence: CASSEMSRGSQPQHF. CDR3 nucleotide sequence: TGTGCCAGCAGTGAAATGTCCAGGGGAAGTCAGCCCCAGCATTTT.

This sequence joins TRBV7-6 and TRBJ1-4; D is undetermined. The germline V gene has CDR1 SGHVS and CDR2 FNYEAQ. There are 15 residues in the CDR3. With 5 bases removed from V and 0 bases from J, the gap between germline ends came to 10 bases. The CDR3 bases are TGTGCCAGCAGCCCTGAGTACGCAACTAATGAAAAACTGTTTTTT. Translated: CASSPEYATNEKLFF.